This T cell receptor (beta chain) was sequenced for a study of blood T cells in healthy people across ages. On this clonotype: Its matching antigen is unknown.

Trimming left V 1 base short and J 3 bases short, with 10 bases between. The CDR3 sequence is 15 residues long. Whole-study findings and limits: Greater diversity and more naive CD4+ cells were seen in long-lived donors than in aged donors.

A second 7 to 11 cycle PCR used barcoded and J-beta primers. TCRdb re-derived calls from the 5' RACE reads in MiXCR, one entry per CDR3 protein. Of more than 1 million distinct CDR3 sequences listed, 40% to 45% are singletons. The receptor comes from a woman aged 55-69 years in good health. The sequencing input was blood. The chain combines TRBV12-3 or TRBV12-4 with TRBJ1-5; D unclear. CDR3 in amino acids: CASSLGPSYNQPQHF. In DNA form, the CDR3 reads TGTGCCAGCAGTTTAGGCCCCTCTTACAATCAGCCCCAGCATTTT.